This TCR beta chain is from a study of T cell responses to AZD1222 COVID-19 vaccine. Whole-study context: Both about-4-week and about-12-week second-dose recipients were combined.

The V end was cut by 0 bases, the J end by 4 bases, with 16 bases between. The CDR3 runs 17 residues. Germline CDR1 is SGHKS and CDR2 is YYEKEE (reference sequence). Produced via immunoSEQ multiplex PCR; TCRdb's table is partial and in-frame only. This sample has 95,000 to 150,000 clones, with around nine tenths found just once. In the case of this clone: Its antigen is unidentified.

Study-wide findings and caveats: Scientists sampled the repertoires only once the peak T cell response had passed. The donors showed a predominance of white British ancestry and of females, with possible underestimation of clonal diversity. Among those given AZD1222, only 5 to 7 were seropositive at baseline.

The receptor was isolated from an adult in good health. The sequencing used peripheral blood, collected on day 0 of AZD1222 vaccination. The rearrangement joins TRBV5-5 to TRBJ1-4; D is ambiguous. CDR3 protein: CASSLGEVGTDNEKLFF. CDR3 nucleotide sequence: TGTGCCAGCAGCTTGGGAGAGGTGGGCACAGATAATGAAAAACTGTTTTTT.